This TCR beta chain originates from a study of blood T cells in healthy people across ages. On this clonotype: Its cognate antigen is unknown.

A second PCR of about 6 to 11 cycles used a sample-barcoded 5' primer and a J-beta primer mix. Every cDNA was tagged by a template-switch adaptor with 12 random nucleotides. TCRdb reanalysed the 5' RACE reads using MiXCR and keeps one entry per CDR3 protein. The sample has over a million distinct CDR3 sequences, about 45% seen once. Study-level results: Higher diversity, along with more naive CD4+ cells, distinguished long-lived donors from aged donors.

Trimming cost V 1 base and J 0 bases, with 7 bases left between them. The CDR3 runs to 15 residues. The germline V gene encodes CDR1 MNHNS and CDR2 SASEGT. Isolation recovered at least 7 million PBMCs from every sample. The TCR sequence derives from a woman under 30 in good health. The gene calls are TRBV6-1 and TRBJ1-3; no firm D call. The sequenced sample consisted of blood. The CDR3 DNA follows: TGTGCCAGCAGTGAAGAGGGCTACTCTGGAAACACCATATATTTT. Its protein is CASSEEGYSGNTIYF.